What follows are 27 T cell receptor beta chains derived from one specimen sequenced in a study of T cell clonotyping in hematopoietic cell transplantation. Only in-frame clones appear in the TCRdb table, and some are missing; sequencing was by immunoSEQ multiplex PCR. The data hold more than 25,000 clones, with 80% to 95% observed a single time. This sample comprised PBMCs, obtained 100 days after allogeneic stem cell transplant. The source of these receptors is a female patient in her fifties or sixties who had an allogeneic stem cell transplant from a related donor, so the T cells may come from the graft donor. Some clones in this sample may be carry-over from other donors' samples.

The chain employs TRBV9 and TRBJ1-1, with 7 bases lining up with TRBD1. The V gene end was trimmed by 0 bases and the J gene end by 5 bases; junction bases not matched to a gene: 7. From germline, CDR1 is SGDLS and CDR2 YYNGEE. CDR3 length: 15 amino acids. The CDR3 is CASSVEEGGLTEAFF. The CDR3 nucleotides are TGTGCCAGCAGCGTAGAGGAAGGGGGCTTAACTGAAGCTTTCTTT.

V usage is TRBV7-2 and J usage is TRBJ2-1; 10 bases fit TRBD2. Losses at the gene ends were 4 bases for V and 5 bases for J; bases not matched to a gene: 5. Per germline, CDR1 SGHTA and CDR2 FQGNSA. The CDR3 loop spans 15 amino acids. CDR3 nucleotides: TGTGCCAGCAGCTGGGCAGCGGGGGGGAACAATGAGCAGTTCTTC. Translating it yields CASSWAAGGNNEQFF.

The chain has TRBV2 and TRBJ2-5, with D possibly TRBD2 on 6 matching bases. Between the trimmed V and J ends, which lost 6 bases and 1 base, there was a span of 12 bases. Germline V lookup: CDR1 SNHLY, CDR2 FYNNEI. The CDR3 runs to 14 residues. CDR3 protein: CASRVLALQETQYF. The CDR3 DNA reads TGTGCCAGCAGGGTACTAGCCCTCCAAGAGACCCAGTACTTC.

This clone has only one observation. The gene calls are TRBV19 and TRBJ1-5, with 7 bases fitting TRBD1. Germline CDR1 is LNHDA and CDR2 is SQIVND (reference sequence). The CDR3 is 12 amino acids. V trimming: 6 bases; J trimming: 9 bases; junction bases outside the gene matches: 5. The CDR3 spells CASRQGPGPQHF. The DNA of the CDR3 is TGTGCCAGTAGACAGGGGCCGGGGCCCCAGCATTTT.

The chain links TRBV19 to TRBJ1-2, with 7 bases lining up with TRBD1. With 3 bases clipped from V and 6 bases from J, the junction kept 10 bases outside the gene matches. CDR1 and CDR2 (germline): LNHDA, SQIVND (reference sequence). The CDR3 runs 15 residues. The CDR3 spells CASSIPADRVHGYTF. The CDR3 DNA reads TGTGCCAGTAGTATCCCCGCCGACAGGGTCCATGGCTACACCTTC.

CDR3 in amino acids: CASVRGGSTDTQYF. The DNA for the CDR3 is TGCGCCAGCGTACGCGGGGGAAGCACAGATACGCAGTATTTT. The genes are TRBV5-1 and TRBJ2-3; 7 bases fit TRBD2. V dropped 7 bases and J dropped 0; count of bases not matched to a gene: 5. CDR3 length equals 14 residues. Per germline, CDR1 SGHRS and CDR2 YFSETQ.

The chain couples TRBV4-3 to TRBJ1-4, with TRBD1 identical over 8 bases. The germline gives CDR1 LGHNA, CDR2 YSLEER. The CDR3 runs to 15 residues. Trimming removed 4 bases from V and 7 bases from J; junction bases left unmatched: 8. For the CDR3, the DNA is TGCGCCAGCAGCCGGATACAGGGGGGATTTGAAAAACTGTTTTTT. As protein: CASSRIQGGFEKLFF.

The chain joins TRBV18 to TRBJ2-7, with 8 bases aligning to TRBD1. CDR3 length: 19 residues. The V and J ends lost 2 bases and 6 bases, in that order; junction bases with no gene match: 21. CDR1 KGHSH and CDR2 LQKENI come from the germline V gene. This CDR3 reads CASSPFLGGLRTGQFEQYF. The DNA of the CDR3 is TGTGCCAGCTCACCATTCCTCGGTGGATTACGGACAGGGCAGTTCGAGCAGTACTTC.

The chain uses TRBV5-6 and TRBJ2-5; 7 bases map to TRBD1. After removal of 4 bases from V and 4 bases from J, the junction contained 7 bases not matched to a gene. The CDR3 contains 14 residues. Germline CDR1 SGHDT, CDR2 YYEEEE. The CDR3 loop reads CASSLLQGRETQYF. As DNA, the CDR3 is TGTGCCAGCAGCCTCTTACAGGGGCGAGAGACCCAGTACTTC.

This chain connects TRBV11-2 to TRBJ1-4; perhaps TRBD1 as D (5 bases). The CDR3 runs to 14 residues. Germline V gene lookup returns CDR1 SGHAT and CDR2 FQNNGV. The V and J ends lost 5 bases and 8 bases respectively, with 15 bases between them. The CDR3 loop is CASSREGREEKLFF. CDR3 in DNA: TGTGCCAGCAGCCGCGAGGGGCGCGAAGAAAAACTGTTTTTT. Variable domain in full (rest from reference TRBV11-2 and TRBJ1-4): EAGVAQSPRYKIIEKRQSVAFWCNPISGHATLYWYQQILGQGPKLLIQFQNNGVVDDSQLPKDRFSAERLKGVDSTLKIQPAKLEDSAVYLCASSREGREEKLFFGSGTQLSVL.

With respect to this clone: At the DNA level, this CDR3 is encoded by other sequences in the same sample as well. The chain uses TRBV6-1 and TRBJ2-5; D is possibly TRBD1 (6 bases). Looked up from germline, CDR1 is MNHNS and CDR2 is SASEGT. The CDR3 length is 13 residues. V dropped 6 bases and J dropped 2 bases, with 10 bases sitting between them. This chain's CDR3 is CASRRTDQETQYF. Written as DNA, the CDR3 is TGTGCCAGCAGAAGGACAGATCAAGAGACCCAGTACTTC.

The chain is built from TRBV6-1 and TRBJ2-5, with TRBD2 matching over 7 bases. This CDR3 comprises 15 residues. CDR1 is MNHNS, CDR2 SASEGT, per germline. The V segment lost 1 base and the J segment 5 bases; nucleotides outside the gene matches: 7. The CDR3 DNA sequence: TGTGCCAGCAGTGAAGTGCGTACGGGAGGTGAGACCCAGTACTTC. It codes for CASSEVRTGGETQYF.

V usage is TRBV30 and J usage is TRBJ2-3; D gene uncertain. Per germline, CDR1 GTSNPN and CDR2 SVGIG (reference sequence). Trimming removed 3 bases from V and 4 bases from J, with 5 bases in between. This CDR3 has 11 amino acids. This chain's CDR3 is CAWRVADTQYF. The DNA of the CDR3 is TGTGCCTGGAGGGTCGCAGATACGCAGTATTTT.

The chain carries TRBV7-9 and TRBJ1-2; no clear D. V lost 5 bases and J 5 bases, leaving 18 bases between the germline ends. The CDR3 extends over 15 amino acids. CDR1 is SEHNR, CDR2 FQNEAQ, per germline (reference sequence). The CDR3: CASSPYGSRGYGYTF. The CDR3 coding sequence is TGTGCCAGCAGCCCGTACGGATCCAGAGGGTATGGCTACACCTTC.

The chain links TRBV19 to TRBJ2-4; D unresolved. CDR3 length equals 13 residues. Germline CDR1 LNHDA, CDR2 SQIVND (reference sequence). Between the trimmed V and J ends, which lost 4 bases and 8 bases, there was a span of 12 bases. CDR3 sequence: CASSTKMVDIQYF. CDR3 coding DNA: TGTGCCAGTAGTACGAAGATGGTAGACATTCAGTACTTC.

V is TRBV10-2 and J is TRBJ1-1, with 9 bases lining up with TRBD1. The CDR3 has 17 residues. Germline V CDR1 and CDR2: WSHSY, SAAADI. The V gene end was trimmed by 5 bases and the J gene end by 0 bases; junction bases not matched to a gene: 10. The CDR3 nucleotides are TGCGCCAGCAGTTACCGGACAGGGGAAGGAATGAACACTGAAGCTTTCTTT. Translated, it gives CASSYRTGEGMNTEAFF.

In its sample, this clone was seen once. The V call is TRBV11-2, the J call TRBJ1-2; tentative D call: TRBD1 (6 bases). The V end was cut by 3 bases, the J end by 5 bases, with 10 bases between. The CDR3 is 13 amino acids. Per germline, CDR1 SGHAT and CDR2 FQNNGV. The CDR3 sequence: CASSFGGGYGYTF. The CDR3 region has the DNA TGTGCCAGCAGCTTTGGGGGCGGGTATGGCTACACCTTC.

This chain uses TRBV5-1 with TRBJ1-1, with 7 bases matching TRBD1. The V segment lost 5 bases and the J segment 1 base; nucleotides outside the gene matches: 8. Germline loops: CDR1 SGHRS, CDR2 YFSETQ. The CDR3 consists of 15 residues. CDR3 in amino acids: CASSRQGRGNTEAFF. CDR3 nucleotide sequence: TGCGCCAGCAGTCGACAGGGTAGGGGGAACACTGAAGCTTTCTTT.

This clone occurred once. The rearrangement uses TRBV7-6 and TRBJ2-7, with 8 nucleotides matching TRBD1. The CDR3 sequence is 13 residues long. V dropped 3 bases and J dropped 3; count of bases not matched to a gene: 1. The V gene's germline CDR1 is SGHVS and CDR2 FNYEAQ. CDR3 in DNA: TGTGCCAGCAGCTTCGACAGGGGCTACGAGCAGTACTTC. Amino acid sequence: CASSFDRGYEQYF.

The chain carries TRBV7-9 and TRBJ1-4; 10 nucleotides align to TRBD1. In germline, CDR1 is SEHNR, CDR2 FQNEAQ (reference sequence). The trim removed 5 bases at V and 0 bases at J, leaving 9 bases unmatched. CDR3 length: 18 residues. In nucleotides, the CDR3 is TGTGCCAGCAGCCCACGGGGACAGGGGACTGCAACTAATGAAAAACTGTTTTTT. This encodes CASSPRGQGTATNEKLFF.

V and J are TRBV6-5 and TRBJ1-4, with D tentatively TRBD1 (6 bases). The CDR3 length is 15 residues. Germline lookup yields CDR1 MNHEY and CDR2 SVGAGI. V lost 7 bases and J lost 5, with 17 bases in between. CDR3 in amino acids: CASKLGQLENEKLFF. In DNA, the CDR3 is TGTGCCAGCAAACTGGGACAATTGGAAAATGAAAAACTGTTTTTT.

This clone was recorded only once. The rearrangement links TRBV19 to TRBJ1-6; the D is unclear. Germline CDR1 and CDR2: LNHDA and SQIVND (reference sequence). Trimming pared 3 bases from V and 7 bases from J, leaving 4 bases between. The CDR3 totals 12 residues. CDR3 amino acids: CASSMSNSPLHF. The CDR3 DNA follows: TGTGCCAGTAGTATGTCCAATTCACCCCTCCACTTT.

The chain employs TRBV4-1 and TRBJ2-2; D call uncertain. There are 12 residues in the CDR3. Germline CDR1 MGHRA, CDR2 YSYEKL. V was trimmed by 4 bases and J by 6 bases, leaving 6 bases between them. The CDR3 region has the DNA TGCGCCAGCAGCCTAAGGGCCGGGGAGCTGTTTTTT. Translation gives CASSLRAGELFF.

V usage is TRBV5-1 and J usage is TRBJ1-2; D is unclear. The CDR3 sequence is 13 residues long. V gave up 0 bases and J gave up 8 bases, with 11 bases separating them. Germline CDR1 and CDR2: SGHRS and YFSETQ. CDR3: CASSLELATGYTF. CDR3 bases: TGCGCCAGCAGCTTGGAATTGGCAACCGGCTACACCTTC.

The CDR3 loop reads CSVQGQSGYGYTF. The CDR3 DNA follows: TGCAGCGTTCAAGGACAGTCCGGGTATGGCTACACCTTC. The V gene is TRBV29-1, the J gene TRBJ1-2; possible D gene TRBD1, 6 bases. Trimming removed 5 bases from V and 5 bases from J, with 15 bases in between. Germline loops: CDR1 SQVTM, CDR2 ANQGSEA. The CDR3 totals 13 residues.

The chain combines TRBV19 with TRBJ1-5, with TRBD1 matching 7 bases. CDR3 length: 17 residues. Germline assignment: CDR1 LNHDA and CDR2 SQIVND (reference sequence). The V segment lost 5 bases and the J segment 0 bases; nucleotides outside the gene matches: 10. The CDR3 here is CASSLYRQGYSNQPQHF. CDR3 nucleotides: TGTGCCAGTAGTCTTTACCGACAGGGCTATAGCAATCAGCCCCAGCATTTT. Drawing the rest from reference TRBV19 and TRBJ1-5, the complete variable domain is DGGITQSPKYLFRKEGQNVTLSCEQNLNHDAMYWYRQDPGQGLRLIYYSQIVNDFQKGDIAEGYSVSREKKESFPLTVTSAQKNPTAFYLCASSLYRQGYSNQPQHFGDGTRLSIL.

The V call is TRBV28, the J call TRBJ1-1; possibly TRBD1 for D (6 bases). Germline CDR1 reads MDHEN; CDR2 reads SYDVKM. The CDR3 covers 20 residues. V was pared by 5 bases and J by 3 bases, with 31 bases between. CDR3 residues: CASSILSLYTGRGGHTEAFF. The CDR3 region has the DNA TGTGCCAGCAGTATCTTATCTCTCTATACAGGGAGAGGGGGACACACTGAAGCTTTCTTT.